These 21 T cell receptor beta chains were all obtained from the same sample, sequenced in a study of CD8+ T cells in alopecia areata. Reverse transcribed after extraction, RNA yielded cDNA as the sequencing template. Method: immunoSEQ multiplex PCR; TCRdb's copy keeps in-frame clones and lacks some. Here the sample spans 150,000 or so clones, 55% being singletons. The sample comprised CD4+ T cells sorted from blood. The receptors here all came from a human donor in good health.

This CDR3 is CASRPSTSRIDTQYF. As DNA, the CDR3 is TGCGCCAGCAGACCTTCGACTAGCAGAATAGATACGCAGTATTTT. The gene calls are TRBV5-1 and TRBJ2-3, with TRBD2 matching 7 bases. Germline CDR1 is SGHRS and CDR2 is YFSETQ. V was clipped by 5 bases and J by 5 bases; unmatched bases: 11. The CDR3 length is 15 residues.

The V gene is TRBV6-5, the J gene TRBJ2-2; D is unclear. V dropped 1 base and J dropped 7 bases, with 4 bases sitting between them. The germline V gene has CDR1 MNHEY and CDR2 SVGAGI. The length of the CDR3 is 12 residues. In DNA, the CDR3 is TGTGCCAGCAGTTACTACGGCGGGGAGCTGTTTTTT. This encodes CASSYYGGELFF.

V is TRBV18 and J is TRBJ2-5, with 7 bases fitting TRBD1. With 2 bases clipped from V and 3 bases from J, the junction kept 15 bases outside the gene matches. Per germline, CDR1 KGHSH and CDR2 LQKENI. There are 18 residues in the CDR3. For the CDR3, the DNA is TGTGCCAGCTCACCAAGACAGGGTCCTGACCTTGCTGAAGAGACCCAGTACTTC. It encodes CASSPRQGPDLAEETQYF.

In its sample, this clone was seen once. This chain connects TRBV29-1 to TRBJ2-7, with D possibly being TRBD1 or TRBD2 (5 bases each). Trimming took 7 bases from V and 2 from J, leaving 12 bases between them. The CDR3 consists of 12 residues. The germline gives CDR1 SQVTM, CDR2 ANQGSEA. In DNA form, the CDR3 reads TGCAGCGGGAGGAAGGGACCCTACGAGCAGTACTTC. Protein product: CSGRKGPYEQYF.

This chain joins TRBV9 and TRBJ1-5; D unclear. The CDR3 consists of 15 residues. CDR1 and CDR2 from the germline V gene are SGDLS and YYNGEE. V lost 4 bases, J lost 0 bases, and 11 bases lay in between. The CDR3 region is CASSKRPDSNQPQHF. The CDR3 bases are TGTGCCAGCAGCAAAAGGCCGGATAGCAATCAGCCCCAGCATTTT.

This chain links TRBV6-5 with TRBJ2-7, with 7 nucleotides matching TRBD1. CDR3 length equals 14 residues. Trimming at V came to 6 bases and at J to 2 bases, leaving 7 bases not matched to a gene. Germline-derived CDR1 and CDR2 are MNHEY and SVGAGI. The CDR3 DNA follows: TGTGCCAGCAGCCCCAGACAGGGCCCCTACGAGCAGTACTTC. Translated: CASSPRQGPYEQYF.

This clone has only a few counts. J is TRBJ1-1 and V is TRBV5-4; unclear D gene. Trimming left V 2 bases short and J 0 bases short, with 8 bases between. This CDR3 has 14 residues. The germline CDR1 and CDR2 sequences are SGHNT and YYREEE (reference sequence). The CDR3 region has the DNA TGTGCCAGCAGCTTAGGCTCGGTGAACACTGAAGCTTTCTTT. Its protein product is CASSLGSVNTEAFF.

The count of this clone is one. The genes are TRBV30 and TRBJ2-4; D not certain. CDR1 is GTSNPN and CDR2 is SVGIG in the germline V gene (reference sequence). The CDR3 consists of 13 residues. V was pared by 1 base and J by 7 bases, with 11 bases between. CDR3 residues: CAWSANVRNIQYF. The CDR3 nucleotides are TGTGCCTGGAGTGCCAACGTAAGGAACATTCAGTACTTC.

The gene calls are TRBV15 and TRBJ2-7, with TRBD2 matching 11 bases. Germline V CDR1 and CDR2: LNHNV, YYDKDF (reference sequence). The CDR3 extends over 15 amino acids. Trimming removed 2 bases from V and 2 bases from J; junction bases left unmatched: 2. The CDR3 spells CATSRLAGGTYEQYF. CDR3 nucleotide sequence: TGTGCCACCAGCAGACTAGCGGGAGGAACCTACGAGCAGTACTTC.

This clone appeared a few times. V is TRBV5-6 and J is TRBJ1-5; D not resolved. The V end lost 0 bases, the J end lost 3 bases, and 7 bases lay between the germline ends. In germline, CDR1 is SGHDT, CDR2 YYEEEE. This CDR3 has 14 amino acids. CDR3 in DNA: TGTGCCAGCAGCTTGGGTCCGAACAATCAGCCCCAGCATTTT. Translation gives CASSLGPNNQPQHF.

The chain combines TRBV29-1 with TRBJ2-6; 11 positions agree with TRBD1. V trimming: 7 bases; J trimming: 5 bases; junction bases outside the gene matches: 16. The CDR3 sequence is 18 residues long. Germline CDR1 SQVTM, CDR2 ANQGSEA. This chain's CDR3 is CSATIRTGGSPRANVLTF. CDR3 sequence (DNA): TGCAGCGCGACGATCAGGACAGGGGGCTCACCCAGGGCCAACGTCCTGACTTTC.

This chain joins TRBV30 and TRBJ1-1; possible D gene TRBD1, 6 bases. CDR1 GTSNPN and CDR2 SVGIG come from the germline V gene (reference sequence). This CDR3 is 13 amino acids long. V was cut by 2 bases and J by 4 bases, with 11 bases left in between. The DNA for the CDR3 is TGTGCCTGGAGTCGGGGGGCGCGCACTGAAGCTTTCTTT. Translating it yields CAWSRGARTEAFF.

The chain carries TRBV5-1 and TRBJ1-1; weak D call: TRBD1 (5 bases). Germline assignment: CDR1 SGHRS and CDR2 YFSETQ. The CDR3 consists of 13 residues. The ends were cut back, 2 bases at V and 6 bases at J, with 11 bases in the middle. The CDR3 DNA is TGCGCCAGCAGCTTAGCAGGGCGTTCTGAAGCTTTCTTT. It encodes CASSLAGRSEAFF.

The chain employs TRBV27 and TRBJ1-3, with D perhaps TRBD1 (5 bases). This CDR3 contains 13 residues. V gave up 6 bases and J gave up 0 bases, with 6 bases separating them. Per the germline V gene, CDR1 is MNHEY and CDR2 is SMNVEV (reference sequence). CDR3 sequence reads: CASRDNSGNTIYF. CDR3 bases: TGTGCCAGCAGGGACAACTCTGGAAACACCATATATTTT.

CDR3 sequence reads: CSVVTSYEQYF. The CDR3 nucleotides read TGCAGCGTTGTGACCTCCTACGAGCAGTACTTC. The chain joins TRBV29-1 to TRBJ2-7; D ambiguous. Looked up from germline, CDR1 is SQVTM and CDR2 is ANQGSEA. The CDR3 has 11 residues. Trimming shortened V by 4 bases and J by 0 bases, and 4 bases separated the two germline ends.

This clone showed up just a few times. This sequence joins TRBV4-1 and TRBJ2-7; 15 nucleotides match TRBD2. Germline values: CDR1 MGHRA, CDR2 YSYEKL. The CDR3 covers 17 residues. V trimming: 1 base; J trimming: 3 bases; junction bases outside the gene matches: 4. The DNA of the CDR3 is TGCGCCAGCAGCCAAGTTATGGGACTAGCGGGAGGCTACGAGCAGTACTTC. Residues: CASSQVMGLAGGYEQYF.

The chain has TRBV5-1 and TRBJ2-3, with D maybe TRBD1 (6 bases). Germline assignment: CDR1 SGHRS and CDR2 YFSETQ. The germline V and J ends were trimmed by 2 bases and 6 bases, with 10 bases remaining between them. The CDR3 is made up of 13 amino acids. CDR3 bases: TGCGCCAGCAGCTTACAACAGGGTGATACGCAGTATTTT. Protein sequence: CASSLQQGDTQYF.

The rearrangement uses TRBV30 and TRBJ1-2, with D uncertain. The germline CDR1 and CDR2 sequences are GTSNPN and SVGIG (reference sequence). Trimming shortened V by 1 base and J by 4 bases, and 7 bases separated the two germline ends. This CDR3 comprises 12 residues. The CDR3 region is CAWSEGAYGYTF. CDR3 nucleotide sequence: TGTGCCTGGAGTGAGGGCGCCTATGGCTACACCTTC.

V usage is TRBV23-1 and J usage is TRBJ2-7; 8 nucleotides agree with TRBD2. TRBV23-1 is labeled an ORF, and its function is uncertain. The CDR3 consists of 13 residues. V shed 6 bases, J shed 4 bases, and the junction held 5 bases outside the gene matches. CDR3: CASRQAGEYEQYF. CDR3 nucleotides: TGCGCCAGCAGGCAAGCGGGAGAATACGAGCAGTACTTC.

About this clone: Other DNA sequences in this specimen translate into the identical CDR3. J is TRBJ2-3 and V is TRBV29-1; D is undetermined. The CDR3 loop spans 13 amino acids. CDR1 and CDR2 from the germline V gene are SQVTM and ANQGSEA. The germline V and J ends were trimmed by 1 base and 3 bases, with 8 bases remaining between them. The CDR3 is CSVEARFTDTQYF. CDR3 DNA: TGCAGCGTTGAAGCCAGGTTTACAGATACGCAGTATTTT.

V gene TRBV4-1 combines with J gene TRBJ1-2; D is uncertain. There are 15 residues in the CDR3. V was trimmed by 1 base and J by 4 bases, leaving 13 bases between them. Germline loops: CDR1 MGHRA, CDR2 YSYEKL. In DNA, the CDR3 is TGCGCCAGCAGCCAAGTGACCGGGAGCCCCTATGGCTACACCTTC. Translating it yields CASSQVTGSPYGYTF.